One TCR beta chain is described in this entry. Its antigen is unknown. The record originates from a study of OX40 agonist ivuxolimab in advanced cancers. Background on the study: Intravenous ivuxolimab was administered to patients every 2 weeks at 0.01 to 10 mg/kg. There were three patients with partial responses, one having hepatocellular carcinoma and two cutaneous melanoma.

The protocol was immunoSEQ multiplex PCR, while the TCRdb copy is restricted to in-frame clones and leaves out a portion. The data hold 60,000 to 85,000 clones, with about nine tenths observed a single time. CDR1 is SGHRS, CDR2 YFSETQ, per germline. Trimming took 0 bases from V and 3 from J; bases not matched to a gene: 9. The length of the CDR3 is 16 residues. The study's findings and limits: The study found that CD8+ T cells averaged more expanded clones than CD4+. Partial responders dosed at 0.1-3.0 mg/kg displayed clonal expansion ranking among the lowest.

The J gene is TRBJ2-7, the V gene TRBV5-1, with TRBD1 matching over 7 bases. The specimen comprised CD4+ or CD8+ T cells sorted from blood, sampled in a trial of the OX40 agonist ivuxolimab. This sequence was found in an adult with an advanced solid tumor such as melanoma, head and neck, liver or kidney cancer. CDR3 bases: TGCGCCAGCAGCTTGGGGGTTCGGGGACAGTACTACGAGCAGTACTTC. Translation: CASSLGVRGQYYEQYF.